A selection of T cell receptor beta chains follows, all from one sample in a study of human T cells and chemical hapten exposure. MiXCR, run by TCRdb on the RACE reads, gives a single entry per CDR3 protein. The data contain about 110,000 distinct CDR3 sequences, approximately 12% of them singletons. The sample consisted of whole blood, taken in connection with sensitization to the hapten diphenylcyclopropenone (DPC). Receptors originate from a woman aged 50 to 60 with alopecia areata. Some clones in this sample may be carry-over from other donors' samples. The CDR3 runs from the conserved cysteine through the conserved F or W. The order of the fields is J gene, D gene, clone size, V gene, CDR3 DNA, CDR3 protein. D genes are given only for firm matches. Not all rows give a size; the values are once, few, many and, for expanded clones, a class.

J gene: TRBJ2-4; D gene: TRBD1; clone size: -; V gene: TRBV28; CDR3 DNA: TGTGCCAGCAGTGGGGGACAGGGGACCGTTCAGTACTTC; CDR3 protein: CASSGGQGTVQYF
J gene: TRBJ1-5; D gene: -; clone size: few; V gene: TRBV6-2/TRBV6-3; CDR3 DNA: TGTGCCAGCAGTTACGCCCTCAGGCGCAATCAGCCCCAGCATTTT; CDR3 protein: CASSYALRRNQPQHF
J gene: TRBJ1-6; D gene: TRBD1; clone size: many; V gene: TRBV6-2/TRBV6-3; CDR3 DNA: TGTGCCAGCAGCGGACAGGCGATCTCACCCCTCCACTTT; CDR3 protein: CASSGQAISPLHF
J gene: TRBJ2-2; D gene: -; clone size: many; V gene: TRBV27; CDR3 DNA: -; CDR3 protein: CASSFGAGELFF
J gene: TRBJ2-2; D gene: -; clone size: -; V gene: TRBV7-2; CDR3 DNA: TGTGCCAGCAGATTCGCCAACACCGGGGAGCTGTTTTTT; CDR3 protein: CASRFANTGELFF
J gene: TRBJ1-5; D gene: -; clone size: few; V gene: TRBV21-1; CDR3 DNA: TGTGCCAGCAGCAAGGACAGGGGATCGGATAGCAATCAGCCCCAGCATTTT; CDR3 protein: CASSKDRGSDSNQPQHF
J gene: TRBJ1-2; D gene: -; clone size: few; V gene: TRBV5-6; CDR3 DNA: TGTGCCAGCAGCTTGGGCCCTTCCCAGGGCTATGGCTACACCTTC; CDR3 protein: CASSLGPSQGYGYTF
J gene: TRBJ2-7; D gene: TRBD2; clone size: -; V gene: TRBV5-5; CDR3 DNA: TGTGCCAGCAGTTTCGCCCTACTCGGAGGGCCGGGGGGTGCCTACGAGCAGTACTTC; CDR3 protein: CASSFALLGGPGGAYEQYF
J gene: TRBJ1-1; D gene: -; clone size: -; V gene: TRBV6-5; CDR3 DNA: TGTGCCAGCAGTAGGGGTAGACCCCCCGACCCTGAAGCTTTCTTT; CDR3 protein: CASSRGRPPDPEAFF
J gene: TRBJ2-7; D gene: -; clone size: -; V gene: TRBV2; CDR3 DNA: TGTGCCAGCAGTGGTGCACAGGTCGATCAGTACTTC; CDR3 protein: CASSGAQVDQYF
J gene: TRBJ1-1; D gene: -; clone size: -; V gene: TRBV28; CDR3 DNA: TGTGCCACCAACATCATGAACACTGAAGCTTTCTTT; CDR3 protein: CATNIMNTEAFF
J gene: TRBJ1-5; D gene: TRBD1; clone size: -; V gene: TRBV4-3; CDR3 DNA: TGCGCCAGCAGCCAAGGCGCAGGGGGCGCGAATCAGCCCCAGCATTTT; CDR3 protein: CASSQGAGGANQPQHF
J gene: TRBJ1-6; D gene: TRBD1; clone size: many; V gene: TRBV5-5; CDR3 DNA: TGTGCCAGCAGCTGGGGACAGGGGAATTATAATTCACCCCTCCACTTT; CDR3 protein: CASSWGQGNYNSPLHF
J gene: TRBJ1-2; D gene: -; clone size: many; V gene: TRBV7-9; CDR3 DNA: TGTGCCAGCAGCTTAGAATGGGAGAACTATGGCTACACCTTC; CDR3 protein: CASSLEWENYGYTF
J gene: TRBJ1-1; D gene: -; clone size: many; V gene: TRBV29-1; CDR3 DNA: TGCAGCGTTGTACAGTTCGACACTGAAGCTTTCTTT; CDR3 protein: CSVVQFDTEAFF
J gene: TRBJ2-6; D gene: TRBD1; clone size: few; V gene: TRBV6-5; CDR3 DNA: TGTGCCAGCAGTTACAGGGGCCAGGGGGAGAAGCTGACTTTC; CDR3 protein: CASSYRGQGEKLTF
J gene: TRBJ1-5; D gene: -; clone size: few; V gene: TRBV4-3; CDR3 DNA: TGCGCCAGCAGCCTCCCTCCGGGACTCTCGAGGGATCAGCCCCAGCATTTT; CDR3 protein: CASSLPPGLSRDQPQHF
J gene: TRBJ1-2; D gene: TRBD1; clone size: few; V gene: TRBV29-1; CDR3 DNA: TGCAGCGTTGATGCAGGGGGATTCTATGGCTACACCTTC; CDR3 protein: CSVDAGGFYGYTF
J gene: TRBJ2-1; D gene: -; clone size: few; V gene: TRBV5-1; CDR3 DNA: TGCGCCAGCAGCTTGGAGGGGCCTGACCTGGGTTCCTACAATGAGCAGTTCTTC; CDR3 protein: CASSLEGPDLGSYNEQFF
J gene: TRBJ1-1; D gene: TRBD1; clone size: few; V gene: TRBV18; CDR3 DNA: TGTGCCAGCTCACCCTTGACAGGGGACCTCACTGAAGCTTTCTTT; CDR3 protein: CASSPLTGDLTEAFF
J gene: TRBJ1-5; D gene: -; clone size: many; V gene: TRBV28; CDR3 DNA: TGTGCCAGCAGTTTGGCAGGGGACCCCCGGCCCCAGCATTTT; CDR3 protein: CASSLAGDPRPQHF
J gene: TRBJ2-5; D gene: -; clone size: many; V gene: TRBV20-1; CDR3 DNA: TGCAGTGCCTTTCGTGACCTGACCCAGTACTTC; CDR3 protein: CSAFRDLTQYF
J gene: TRBJ2-7; D gene: -; clone size: -; V gene: TRBV11-2; CDR3 DNA: TGTGCCAGCAGCCGCCAGTCGGAGCAGTACTTC; CDR3 protein: CASSRQSEQYF
J gene: TRBJ2-7; D gene: TRBD1; clone size: few; V gene: TRBV7-9; CDR3 DNA: TGTGCCAGCAGCTCCTGGTGGGACAGGGGAGACGAGCAGTACTTC; CDR3 protein: CASSSWWDRGDEQYF